This T cell receptor (beta chain) was obtained from a study of shared T cell receptors in the human thymus. The length of the CDR3 is 15 residues. The V end was cut by 1 base, the J end by 7 bases, with 14 bases between. Germline-derived CDR1 and CDR2 are KGHSH and LQKENI. Only in-frame clones appear in the TCRdb table, and some are missing; sequencing was by immunoSEQ multiplex PCR. The data hold approximately 730,000 clones, with approximately 85% observed a single time. These data also featured in a second study, about human thymus T cells. That source notes: Thymus pieces cut out during corrective heart surgery were the tissue that was used. Blood and thymic repertoires both appeared biased in V and J gene usage. Thymic TCR repertoires of unrelated people reportedly overlapped highly.

The V gene is TRBV18, the J gene TRBJ2-1, with a possible D match to TRBD1 (6 bases). The sequenced material came from thymocytes. The source is a girl less than two years old with a congenital heart defect. CDR3 nucleotide sequence: TGTGCCAGCTCACCACGGACAGTCCGTTTGAATGAGCAGTTCTTC. The encoded protein is CASSPRTVRLNEQFF.